The T cell receptor beta chain described here comes from a study of graft-versus-host responses after intestinal transplantation. Only a few counts were recorded for this clone. Its cognate antigen is unknown. The V gene end was trimmed by 6 bases and the J gene end by 5 bases; junction bases not matched to a gene: 6. Germline V gene sequence: CDR1 MNHEY, CDR2 SMNVEV (reference sequence). The CDR3 is 15 residues long. Generated by immunoSEQ multiplex PCR, the TCRdb table keeps only in-frame clones and is missing some. The sample includes 110,000 to 150,000 clones, over 90% of them seen just once. This clonotype was sampled from a human donor who received an intestinal transplant. This sequence joins TRBV27 and TRBJ1-4, with 10 bases lining up with TRBD1. Sample: unstimulated CD4+ T cells sorted from spleen or lymph node cells, taken before intestinal transplant. The CDR3 DNA follows: TGTGCCAGCAGACGACCGGGACAGGGGAATGAAAAACTGTTTTTT. Its protein is CASRRPGQGNEKLFF.